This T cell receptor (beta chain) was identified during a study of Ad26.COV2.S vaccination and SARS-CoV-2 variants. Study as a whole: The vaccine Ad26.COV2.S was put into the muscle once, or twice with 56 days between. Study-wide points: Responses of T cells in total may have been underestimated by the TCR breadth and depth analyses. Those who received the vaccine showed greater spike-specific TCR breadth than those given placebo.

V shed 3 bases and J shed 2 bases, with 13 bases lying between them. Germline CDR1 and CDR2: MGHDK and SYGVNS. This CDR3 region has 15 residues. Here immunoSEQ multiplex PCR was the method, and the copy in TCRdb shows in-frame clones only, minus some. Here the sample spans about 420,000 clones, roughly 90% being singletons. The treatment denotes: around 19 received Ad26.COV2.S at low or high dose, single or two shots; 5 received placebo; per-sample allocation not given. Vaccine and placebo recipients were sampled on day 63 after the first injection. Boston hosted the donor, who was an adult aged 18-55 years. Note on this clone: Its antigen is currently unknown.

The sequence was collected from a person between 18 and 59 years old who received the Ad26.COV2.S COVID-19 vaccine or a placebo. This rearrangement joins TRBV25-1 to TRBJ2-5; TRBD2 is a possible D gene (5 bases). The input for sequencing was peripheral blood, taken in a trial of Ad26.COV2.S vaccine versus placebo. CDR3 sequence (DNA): TGTGCCAGCAGTGAGCCACGACTATATCAAGAGACCCAGTACTTC. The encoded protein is CASSEPRLYQETQYF.